One and the same sample provided the 12 T cell receptor beta chains below, sequenced in a study of STAT3 mutations in large granular lymphocyte leukemia. Study-wide points: In T-cell large granular lymphocyte leukemia, about half of patients showed multiple immunodominant subclonotypes.

These TCRs are of unknown antigen specificity. The repertoire was sequenced with immunoSEQ multiplex PCR; TCRdb's copy has only in-frame clones and lacks some. The sample holds about 1,600 clones, approximately 90% seen once. Sequenced input: peripheral blood mononuclear cells. The origin of the receptors is a middle-aged woman with T-cell large granular lymphocyte leukemia. Some clones in this sample may be carry-over from other donors' samples.

This chain connects TRBV7-9 to TRBJ1-2, with D possibly TRBD1 on 5 matching bases. The CDR3 is 14 amino acids. V was pared by 5 bases and J by 3 bases, with 13 bases between. Germline CDR1 reads SEHNR; CDR2 reads FQNEAQ (reference sequence). CDR3 sequence reads: CASSPGALDYGYTF. For the CDR3, the DNA is TGTGCCAGCAGCCCCGGGGCGTTGGACTATGGCTACACCTTC.

The chain uses TRBV5-5 and TRBJ2-7; maybe TRBD1 (6 bases). V was shortened by 0 bases and J by 12 bases, with 19 bases between the two germline ends. Germline V gives CDR1 SGHKS, CDR2 YYEKEE (reference sequence). This CDR3 region has 14 residues. The CDR3 DNA reads TGTGCCAGCAGCTTGGAAATGGGACAACCATTGCGGTACTTC. Its protein is CASSLEMGQPLRYF.

The chain carries TRBV2 and TRBJ1-5; D gene unclear. Looked up from germline, CDR1 is SNHLY and CDR2 is FYNNEI. This CDR3 is 15 amino acids long. The germline V and J ends were trimmed by 4 bases and 0 bases, with 10 bases remaining between them. The CDR3 nucleotides read TGTGCCAGCAGTGTACTCCCTTATAGCAATCAGCCCCAGCATTTT. Encoded protein: CASSVLPYSNQPQHF.

The CDR3 loop is CASSLDRRGNTIYF. The CDR3 DNA reads TGTGCCAGCAGTCTCGACAGGAGGGGAAACACCATATATTTT. This chain uses TRBV27 with TRBJ1-3, with D perhaps TRBD1 (6 bases). The length of the CDR3 is 14 residues. Trimming cost V 5 bases and J 4 bases, with 12 bases left between them. The germline gives CDR1 MNHEY, CDR2 SMNVEV (reference sequence).

The rearrangement links TRBV7-9 to TRBJ2-7; D possibly corresponds to TRBD2 (6 bases). This CDR3 has 15 amino acids. CDR1 is SEHNR and CDR2 is FQNEAQ in the germline V gene (reference sequence). The V end lost 2 bases, the J end lost 0 bases, and 11 bases lay between the germline ends. CDR3: CASSLSGTASYEQYF. CDR3 bases: TGTGCCAGCAGCTTATCCGGGACTGCCTCCTACGAGCAGTACTTC.

This clone was counted once. The rearrangement uses TRBV5-1 and TRBJ2-7; TRBD1 agrees at 9 bases. V lost 3 bases, J lost 2 bases, and 3 bases stayed unmatched. CDR3 length equals 14 residues. Germline CDR1 SGHRS, CDR2 YFSETQ. CDR3 nucleotide sequence: TGCGCCAGCAGCTGGACAGGGGCCCCCTACGAGCAGTACTTC. Its translation is CASSWTGAPYEQYF.

This sequence joins TRBV30 and TRBJ1-1; unclear D gene. There are 13 residues in the CDR3. Trimming pared 6 bases from V and 3 bases from J, leaving 14 bases between. Germline V CDR1 and CDR2: GTSNPN, SVGIG (reference sequence). In nucleotides, the CDR3 is TGTGCCTGCCAGTTGAGCGGAGACACTGAAGCTTTCTTT. Amino acid sequence: CACQLSGDTEAFF.

The chain joins TRBV5-4 to TRBJ2-2, with a weak D call TRBD1 (6 bases). Trimming took off 4 bases at V and 0 bases at J, with 13 bases between the two ends. The germline V gene has CDR1 SGHNT and CDR2 YYREEE (reference sequence). The CDR3 is made up of 16 amino acids. In DNA, the CDR3 is TGTGCCAGCAGCCGAGGGGGTGGCGCGAACACCGGGGAGCTGTTTTTT. Protein product: CASSRGGGANTGELFF.

The chain is built from TRBV7-9 and TRBJ2-7; tentative D call: TRBD1 (5 bases). Germline-derived CDR1 and CDR2 are SEHNR and FQNEAQ (reference sequence). The germline V and J ends were trimmed by 4 bases and 0 bases, with 7 bases remaining between them. CDR3 size: 13 residues. The CDR3: CASSSQVSYEQYF. The DNA of the CDR3 is TGTGCCAGCAGCTCACAGGTCTCCTACGAGCAGTACTTC. Drawing the rest from reference TRBV7-9 and TRBJ2-7, the complete variable domain is DTGVSQNPRHKITKRGQNVTFRCDPISEHNRLYWYRQTLGQGPEFLTYFQNEAQLEKSRLLSDRFSAERPKGSFSTLEIQRTEQGDSAMYLCASSSQVSYEQYFGPGTRLTVT.

The chain employs TRBV18 and TRBJ1-1; D uncertain. This CDR3 has 13 residues. Germline CDR1 is KGHSH and CDR2 is LQKENI. Between the trimmed V and J ends, which lost 6 bases and 4 bases, there was a span of 12 bases. The CDR3 reads CASSPGLGTEAFF. In DNA, the CDR3 is TGTGCCAGCTCCCCGGGCCTGGGCACTGAAGCTTTCTTT.

The rearrangement links TRBV5-4 to TRBJ2-3; 11 bases agree with TRBD2. The V segment lost 1 base and the J segment 5 bases; nucleotides outside the gene matches: 3. The CDR3 loop spans 15 amino acids. Per the germline V gene, CDR1 is SGHNT and CDR2 is YYREEE (reference sequence). CDR3 protein: CASSLFSGRVDTQYF. DNA of the CDR3: TGTGCCAGCAGCTTGTTTAGCGGGAGGGTAGATACGCAGTATTTT.

This chain links TRBV30 with TRBJ1-5; D gene uncertain. Germline loops: CDR1 GTSNPN, CDR2 SVGIG (reference sequence). The CDR3 totals 14 residues. Trimming took 2 bases from V and 7 from J, leaving 15 bases between them. Here the CDR3 DNA reads TGTGCCTGGAGTTACAGTCTGGGTGGGCAGCCCCAGCATTTT. This gives the protein CAWSYSLGGQPQHF. Using reference TRBV30 and TRBJ1-5 for the parts outside the CDR3, the full variable domain is SQTIHQWPATLVQPVGSPLSLECTVEGTSNPNLYWYRQAAGRGLQLLFYSVGIGQISSEVPQNLSASRPQDRQFILSSKKLLLSDSGFYLCAWSYSLGGQPQHFGDGTRLSIL.